This is a list of T cell receptor beta chains from one sample in a study of T cells after yellow fever vaccination. TCRdb passed the 5' RACE reads through MiXCR, listing each CDR3 protein once. The data contain roughly 300,000 distinct CDR3 sequences, approximately 7% of them seen just once; the ten biggest clones take up 15% to 20%. The material sequenced was PBMCs, taken about 49 days after the first yellow fever vaccination. These receptors all stem from a man between 18 and 35 years old who received the YFV17D yellow fever vaccine. Both conserved end residues are part of each CDR3. D genes are given only for firm matches. The size field is filled for only some rows; it gives once, few, many or a size class.

>TRBJ2-3|TRBV30|-|-
TGTGCCTGGAGTGTAGACCGTGGGGATACGCAGTATTTT
CAWSVDRGDTQYF
>TRBJ2-2|TRBV7-9|TRBD1|many
TGTGCCAGCAGCGAACAGGGGGGCACCGGGGAGCTGTTTTTT
CASSEQGGTGELFF
>TRBJ2-5|TRBV7-9|-|-
TGTGCCAGCAGCTTTGGGTTTCAAGAGACCCAGTACTTC
CASSFGFQETQYF
>TRBJ2-4|TRBV20-1|-|many
TGCAGTGCTGAGGGGATATACGGGGCCAAAAACATTCAGTACTTC
CSAEGIYGAKNIQYF
>TRBJ1-4|TRBV5-1|-|few
TGCGCCAGCAGCTTTGGAGGCCTTAATGAAAAACTGTTTTTT
CASSFGGLNEKLFF
>TRBJ2-5|TRBV29-1|-|-
TGCAGCGTTACCGGACCAGTTCAAGAGACCCGGTACTTC
CSVTGPVQETRYF
>TRBJ1-4|TRBV28|-|-
TGTGCCTTCAGTTTAACAAGGGCCCAACCAAAGCGCGGTGAAAAACTGTTTTTT
CAFSLTRAQPKRGEKLFF
>TRBJ2-2|TRBV7-2|TRBD1|few
TGTGCCAGCAGCCCTGGACAGGGGGCTTGGAACGGGGAGCTGTTTTTT
CASSPGQGAWNGELFF
>TRBJ2-7|TRBV4-3|-|few
TGCGCCAGCAGCCAAGAGTTCCTAGGGGAGCAGTACTTC
CASSQEFLGEQYF
>TRBJ1-4|TRBV25-1|TRBD1|-
TGTGCCAGCAGCGACAGGGGGCTCGGGCGAATTAATGAAAAACTGTTTTTT
CASSDRGLGRINEKLFF
>TRBJ2-5|TRBV5-1|TRBD2|many
TGCGCCAGCAGCTTGGTAATAGCGGGGGACCAAGAGACCCAGTACTTC
CASSLVIAGDQETQYF
>TRBJ1-1|TRBV5-1|-|many
TGCGCCAGCAGCTTCGAGAGTGACGGCTACACTGAAGCTTTCTTT
CASSFESDGYTEAFF
>TRBJ2-5|TRBV20-1|-|-
TGCAGTGCTAGAGCCGGACATCTGGAGACCCAGTACTTC
CSARAGHLETQYF
>TRBJ2-5|TRBV12-3/TRBV12-4|-|-
TGTGCCAGCAGTTTATCAAGGGGAACTCAAGAGACCCAGTACTTC
CASSLSRGTQETQYF
>TRBJ2-1|TRBV9|-|few
TGTGCCAGCAGCCCAGGGGAGGGATACAATGAGCAGTTCTTC
CASSPGEGYNEQFF
>TRBJ2-5|TRBV10-3|-|-
TGTGCCATCAGGGACGGGGTACAAGAGACCCAGTACTTC
CAIRDGVQETQYF
>TRBJ2-2|TRBV6-5|-|many
TGTGCCAGCAGTATCGGCAGCGGGGAGCTGTTTTTT
CASSIGSGELFF
>TRBJ1-2|TRBV5-4|TRBD1|few
TGTGCCAGCAGCCCCAGCGACAGGGGCAACGGCTACACCTTC
CASSPSDRGNGYTF
>TRBJ2-7|TRBV5-1|TRBD1|-
TGCGCCAGCAGCTCGACTTACAGGGGATTATCCTACGAGCAGTACTTC
CASSSTYRGLSYEQYF
>TRBJ2-7|TRBV7-9|-|-
TGTGCCAGCAGGCCCGGGGACACTAGCCAGAACGAGCAGTACTTC
CASRPGDTSQNEQYF
>TRBJ1-2|TRBV9|-|-
TGTGCCTCCGGAGACTATGGCTACACCTTC
CASGDYGYTF
>TRBJ2-7|TRBV27|TRBD2|-
TGTGCCAGCAGTTTATCTAGCGGGGGTTACGAGCAGTACTTC
CASSLSSGGYEQYF
>TRBJ2-1|TRBV7-2|-|-
TGTGCCAGCAGCTTTAGGGGAGGTGAGCAGTTCTTC
CASSFRGGEQFF
>TRBJ2-1|TRBV7-6|TRBD2|-
TGTGCCAGCAGCTCGCAATCGGGACTAGTTTTAAATGAGCAGTTCTTC
CASSSQSGLVLNEQFF
>TRBJ1-2|TRBV14|-|-
TGTGCCAGCAGCCAAGATTACAGAGATGTCTATGGCTACACCTTC
CASSQDYRDVYGYTF
>TRBJ1-6|TRBV7-2|TRBD1|few
TGTGCCAGCAGCCCCGGACAGGGGGCTGCCAGAGGCTCACCCCTCCACTTT
CASSPGQGAARGSPLHF
>TRBJ2-2|TRBV4-3|TRBD1|-
TGCGCCAGCAGCCAAGAGACCTGGACAGGGGTTCACACCGGGGAGCTGTTTTTT
CASSQETWTGVHTGELFF
>TRBJ1-6|TRBV4-2|TRBD1|-
TGTGCCAGCAGCCAACCGGGACAGTATAATTCACCCCTCCACTTT
CASSQPGQYNSPLHF
>TRBJ2-7|TRBV6-5|-|-
TGTGCCAGCAGTTACTCGTTGTGGGCGTCCACCTACGAGCAGTACTTC
CASSYSLWASTYEQYF
>TRBJ1-2|TRBV5-4|-|many
TGTGCCAGCAGCTTGGTACAGAACTATGGCTACACCTTC
CASSLVQNYGYTF
>TRBJ1-2|TRBV6-1|TRBD1|-
TGTGCCAGCAAGCCCGACAGGGCCCAGGGGGGCTACACCTTC
CASKPDRAQGGYTF
>TRBJ2-7|TRBV20-1|-|many
TGCAGTGCTAGAGGGAATGGAGTCTACGAGCAGTACTTC
CSARGNGVYEQYF
>TRBJ1-1|TRBV12-3/TRBV12-4|-|-
TGTGCCAGCAGCCATTCCACCGGGAACACTGAAGCTTTCTTT
CASSHSTGNTEAFF
>TRBJ2-6|TRBV5-1|-|many
TGCGCCAGCAGCTTGGCAGGGCCTGGGGCCAACGTCCTGACTTTC
CASSLAGPGANVLTF
>TRBJ2-5|TRBV29-1|TRBD2|few
TGCAGCGTGGAGGACCCGGGACTAGCGGGACCCTTACAAGAGACCCAGTACTTC
CSVEDPGLAGPLQETQYF
>TRBJ1-2|TRBV4-2|-|few
TGTGCCAGCAGCCAAGAGACAGGAATTACTGGCTACACCTTC
CASSQETGITGYTF
>TRBJ1-5|TRBV28|-|-
TGTGCCAGCAGATTGAGGGGGATCGAACAGCCCCAGCATTTT
CASRLRGIEQPQHF
>TRBJ1-1|TRBV5-1|-|-
TGCGCCAGCAGCTTGGCCAGCGCGGACACTGAAGCTTTCTTT
CASSLASADTEAFF
>TRBJ1-2|TRBV7-2|-|-
TGTGCCAGCAGCCCTCCCAACGTCTATGGCTACACCTTC
CASSPPNVYGYTF
>TRBJ2-1|TRBV29-1|-|-
TGCAGCGTTAATACACCGGTAAACAATGAGCAGTTCTTC
CSVNTPVNNEQFF
>TRBJ2-3|TRBV20-1|-|-
TGCAGTGCTGAAGCCGGGACCGCACTCACAGATACGCAGTATTTT
CSAEAGTALTDTQYF
>TRBJ2-1|TRBV27|TRBD2|-
TGTGCCAGTACCGGGGGGGCCTCCTACAATGAGCAGTTCTTC
CASTGGASYNEQFF
>TRBJ1-1|TRBV7-8|-|few
TGTGCCAGCAGCTTAGCGCCGGGGTTTGGTGAAGCTTTCTTT
CASSLAPGFGEAFF
>TRBJ1-4|TRBV7-9|TRBD1|many
TGTGCCAGCAGCCCAACGGACAGGGATCCAACTAATGAAAAACTGTTTTTT
CASSPTDRDPTNEKLFF
>TRBJ2-5|TRBV14|-|many
TGTGCCAGCAGCCAAGATGTGCGGGACCGTAGGACCCAGTACTTC
CASSQDVRDRRTQYF
>TRBJ2-1|TRBV18|TRBD1|-
TGTGCCAGCTCACGAGGGACAGACCTCAATGAGCAGTTCTTC
CASSRGTDLNEQFF
>TRBJ2-3|TRBV11-2|TRBD2|few
TGTGCCAGCAGCTTAGGGGGCGGGACTACGGCTTACACAGATACGCAGTATTTT
CASSLGGGTTAYTDTQYF
>TRBJ2-2|TRBV7-2|-|-
TGTGCCAGCACCACGGGACAATCCACCGGGGAGCTGTTTTTT
CASTTGQSTGELFF
>TRBJ2-5|TRBV20-1|-|many
TGCAGTGCTAGAGGTCGCGCTTTGGGGGTAGAGGAGACCCAGTACTTC
CSARGRALGVEETQYF
>TRBJ2-7|TRBV4-2|TRBD1|many
TGTGCCAGCAGCCAAGAACAGGGGGGCGGATCCTACGAGCAGTACTTC
CASSQEQGGGSYEQYF
>TRBJ2-1|TRBV4-3|-|many
TGCGCCAGCAGCCAAGATAGCCAGGGACGTGGGGAGCAGTTCTTC
CASSQDSQGRGEQFF
>TRBJ1-5|TRBV7-6|-|-
TGTGCCAGCAGCTTAGGGGGGGAAGGGAGCCAGCCCCAGCATTTT
CASSLGGEGSQPQHF
>TRBJ1-1|TRBV4-1|-|many
TGCGCCAGCAGCCAAGATCCGACTCTCACTGAAGCTTTCTTT
CASSQDPTLTEAFF